This T cell receptor (beta chain) was observed in a study of identical twins. TCRdb reanalysed the 5' RACE reads using MiXCR and keeps one entry per CDR3 protein. The sample shows 1.5 million to 2 million distinct CDR3 sequences, about 32% of them seen only once. Germline V gene lookup returns CDR1 SGHRS and CDR2 YFSETQ. The CDR3 has 14 amino acids. V was cut by 2 bases and J by 8 bases, with 14 bases left in between. This receptor was taken from a newborn girl in good health. Sequencing was carried out using cord blood. The chain is built from TRBV5-1 and TRBJ2-1; TRBD2 is a possible D gene (5 bases). CDR3 protein: CASSLGPPRDEQFF. The CDR3 DNA is TGCGCCAGCAGCTTAGGACCCCCGCGGGATGAGCAGTTCTTC.